The entry that follows covers one TCR beta chain sequence. Its recognized antigen is unknown. There are no base qualities to consult, and no much larger clone falls within one base. The data stem from a study of Ad26.COV2.S vaccination and SARS-CoV-2 variants (dated by TCRdb to the early 2020s). Study-level background: Vaccine-arm donors were drawn from COV1001, a multicentre, randomized, double-blind, placebo-controlled phase I-IIa trial of Ad26.COV2.S in healthy adults. Trial participants were randomized into five groups of five: low-dose or high-dose Ad26.COV2.S given once or twice, or placebo on both occasions. Ad26.COV2.S was administered intramuscularly at a dose of 5x10^10 or 1x10^11 viral particles, either as one shot or as two shots given 56 days apart. A total of approximately 30 samples were included in the TCR-sequenced set, comprising roughly 19 Ad26.COV2.S vaccine recipients, 5 placebo recipients and 8 SARS-CoV-2 convalescent individuals. TCRbeta repertoire sequencing was used to assess the specificity and breadth of SARS-CoV-2-reactive T cell receptors after Ad26.COV2.S vaccination. Investigators did not know the trial group allocation while performing experiments and assessing outcomes.

CDR1 and CDR2 are drawn from the germline V gene (reference sequence): LGHDT, YNNKEL. V is reduced by 6 bases and J by 2 bases, leaving a spacing of 15 bases between them. Taken from cysteine to phenylalanine, the CDR3 has 15 residues. Solely the CDR3 DNA is kept, with 45 bases framed from the first base. The sample's treatment or condition label, in plain terms: roughly 20 received Ad26.COV2.S at low or high dose, single or two shots; several received placebo; per-sample allocation not given. For vaccine and placebo recipients, repertoires were sequenced using samples collected on day 63 after the first injection. In Cohort 1b, 20 to 25 adults aged 18-55 years were enrolled at a single site in Boston, USA, between 29 July and 7 August 2020. Ad26.COV2.S consisted of a replication-incompetent adenovirus type 26 vector by which a prefusion-stabilized SARS-CoV-2 spike protein from the original Wuhan strain was expressed.

The immunoSEQ Assay was the method used to sequence TCRbeta CDR3 regions. After extraction, genomic DNA underwent amplification by bias-controlled multiplex PCR, followed by high-throughput sequencing. Processing in the source paper ran as follows. To quantify the absolute abundance of each unique TCRbeta CDR3 region, sequences were collapsed and filtered. T cell fraction was estimated by normalizing TCRbeta template counts to usable DNA, with usable DNA measured through amplification of reference genes found in all nucleated cells. Repertoire TCRs were annotated as SARS-CoV-2-specific by exact matching of V gene, CDR3 amino acid sequence and J gene to a known reactive TCR set. The reference SARS-CoV-2 TCR set was obtained from MIRA and was filtered for enrichment in COVID-19-positive ImmuneCODE repertoires, whereby public or cross-reactive TCRs were removed. Based on the MIRA antigens, annotated TCRs were further analysed at the level of specific ORF or position within ORF. Breadth was defined as annotated unique rearrangements over total unique productive rearrangements; depth was the summed frequency of those rearrangements. Two-sided Wilcoxon rank-sum tests were applied when comparing TCR breadth between groups. TCRdb obtained this table from immuneACCESS and retained in-frame rearrangements with V and J assigned. These tables miss some clones; where compared with another copy, unresolved V genes account for less than half of the shortfall, and the remainder is unexplained. V, J and clone size are taken as reported in that table, and D and trimming were inferred from the DNA itself. Here the sample has 290,000 or so clones; over 75% occur a single time. 3% to 4% of the sample comes from the top ten.

Broader findings and caveats from the paper: The authors noted that total T cell responses may have been underestimated by the TCR breadth and depth analyses. Non-spike TCR breadth was comparable between vaccine and placebo recipients, consistent with the vaccine containing only spike. Substantial breadth of spike-specific CD8+ and CD4+ T cell responses was reported after vaccination. The study lacked the statistical power to compare responses across vaccine doses or regimens. Higher spike-specific TCR breadth was observed in Ad26.COV2.S recipients than in placebo recipients (P = 0.0014).

The source was peripheral blood, collected in a trial of Ad26.COV2.S vaccine versus placebo. The V gene is TRBV3-1 (or the pseudogene TRBV3-2) and the J gene is TRBJ2-3, with the D gene not confidently named. The clonotype was recovered from a person aged 18-60 years who received the Ad26.COV2.S COVID-19 vaccine or a placebo. The sequence in DNA is TGTGCCAGCAGTATCGGGCAGAAAATCACAGATACGCAGTATTTT. The encoded protein is CASSIGQKITDTQYF.